The subject of this entry is one T cell receptor beta chain. Its specificity is unknown. This entry comes from a study of CD8 T cells in Susac syndrome. Study conclusions and caveats: The study's TCR sequencing and HLA analysis covered a relatively small number of individuals, and the study acknowledged this.

Per germline, CDR1 SNHLY and CDR2 FYNNEI. This CDR3 comprises 13 residues. V gave up 6 bases and J gave up 7 bases; unmatched junction bases: 7. Reverse transcription used about 0.5 to 1 ug RNA and random hexamers. Amplification of TCR beta CDR3 used immunoSEQ multiplex PCR across 54 Vbeta and 13 Jbeta. One entry per CDR3 protein, called by TCRdb with MiXCR from the immunoSEQ multiplex PCR reads. Among hundreds of thousands of distinct CDR3 sequences listed, approximately 92% were seen once. Those who served as multiple sclerosis controls were treatment-naive patients with stable or active relapsing-remitting disease.

This chain connects TRBV2 to TRBJ2-5, with 8 bases lining up with TRBD2. This sequence was found in a human donor with multiple sclerosis. The sample comprised CD4+ T cells from PBMCs. CDR3 bases: TGTGCCAGCAGCACCGGACTAGCCGCGACCCAGTACTTC. This sequence encodes CASSTGLAATQYF.